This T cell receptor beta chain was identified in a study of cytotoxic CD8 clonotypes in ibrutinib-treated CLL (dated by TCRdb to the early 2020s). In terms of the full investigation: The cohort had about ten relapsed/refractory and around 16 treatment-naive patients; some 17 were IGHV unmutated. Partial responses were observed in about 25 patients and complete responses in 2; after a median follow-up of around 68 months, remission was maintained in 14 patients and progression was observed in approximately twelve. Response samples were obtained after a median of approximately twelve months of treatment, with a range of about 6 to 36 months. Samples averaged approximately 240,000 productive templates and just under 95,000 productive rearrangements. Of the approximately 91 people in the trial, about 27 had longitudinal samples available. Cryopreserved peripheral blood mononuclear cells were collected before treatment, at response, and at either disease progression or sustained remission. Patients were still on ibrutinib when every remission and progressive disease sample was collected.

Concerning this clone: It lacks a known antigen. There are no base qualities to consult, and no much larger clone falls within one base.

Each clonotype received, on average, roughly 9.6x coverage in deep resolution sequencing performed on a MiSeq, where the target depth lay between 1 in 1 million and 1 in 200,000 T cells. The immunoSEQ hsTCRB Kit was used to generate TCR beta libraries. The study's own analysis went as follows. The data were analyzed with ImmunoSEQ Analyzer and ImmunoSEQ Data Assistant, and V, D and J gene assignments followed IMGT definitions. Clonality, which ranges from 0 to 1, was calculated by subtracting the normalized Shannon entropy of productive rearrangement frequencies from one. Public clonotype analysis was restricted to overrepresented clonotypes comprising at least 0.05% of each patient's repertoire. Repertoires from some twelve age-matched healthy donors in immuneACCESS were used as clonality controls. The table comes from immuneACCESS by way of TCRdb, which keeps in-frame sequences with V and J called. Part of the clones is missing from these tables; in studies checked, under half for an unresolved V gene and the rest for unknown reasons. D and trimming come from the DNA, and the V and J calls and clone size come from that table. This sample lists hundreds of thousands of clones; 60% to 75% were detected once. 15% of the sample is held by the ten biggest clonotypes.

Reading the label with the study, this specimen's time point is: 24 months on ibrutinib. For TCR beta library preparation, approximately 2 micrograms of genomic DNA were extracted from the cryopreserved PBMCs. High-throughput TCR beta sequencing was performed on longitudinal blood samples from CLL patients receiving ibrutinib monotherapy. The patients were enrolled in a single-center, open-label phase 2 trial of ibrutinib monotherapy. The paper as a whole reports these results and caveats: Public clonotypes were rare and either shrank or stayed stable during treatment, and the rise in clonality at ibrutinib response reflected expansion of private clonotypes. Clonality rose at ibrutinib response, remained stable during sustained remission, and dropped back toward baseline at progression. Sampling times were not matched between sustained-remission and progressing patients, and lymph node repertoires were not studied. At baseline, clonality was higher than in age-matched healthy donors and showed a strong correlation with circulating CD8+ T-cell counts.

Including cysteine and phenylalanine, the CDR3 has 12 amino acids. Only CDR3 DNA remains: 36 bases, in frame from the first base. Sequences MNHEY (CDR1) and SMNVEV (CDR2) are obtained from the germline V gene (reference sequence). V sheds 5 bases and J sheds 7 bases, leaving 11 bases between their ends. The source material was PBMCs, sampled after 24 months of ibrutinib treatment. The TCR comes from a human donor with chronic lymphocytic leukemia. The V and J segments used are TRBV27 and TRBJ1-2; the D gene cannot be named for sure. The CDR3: CASSRGHGGYTF. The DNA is TGTGCCAGCAGTAGAGGGCATGGTGGCTACACCTTC.